The text below deals with one T cell receptor (beta chain). These data belong to a study of blood T cell repertoires in COVID-19. Study information: Acute-phase and convalescent COVID-19 samples originated in the United States, Italy and Spain.

Produced via immunoSEQ multiplex PCR; TCRdb's table is partial and in-frame only. The sample lists hundreds of thousands of clones, about nine tenths occurring once. Sequenced input: peripheral blood. The sequence came from a woman under 40 with COVID-19, enrolled during active disease.

In DNA form, the CDR3 reads TGTGCCAGCAGCCCCAGGGGGAACACTGAAGCTTTCTTT. This codes for CASSPRGNTEAFF. The chain employs TRBV6-5 and TRBJ1-1; D perhaps matches TRBD1 (6 bases). This CDR3 comprises 13 residues. CDR1 MNHEY and CDR2 SVGAGI come from the germline V gene. Trimming removed 6 bases from V and 1 base from J, with 9 bases in between.